This T cell receptor (beta chain) was sequenced for a study of T cells in localized non-small cell lung cancer (dated by TCRdb to 2020 to 2021). With respect to the entire study: T cell repertoires of a few hundred early-stage NSCLC patients were analyzed, with tumors being compared against uninvolved tumor-adjacent lungs. The cohort comprised some 220 treatment-naïve NSCLC patients with resected, localized lung tumors. NSCLC patients had a mean age of around 66 years, and 129 were male and 107 female. Overall study outcomes, separate from this receptor: Of the top 100 tumor clones, a median of roughly 56 were detected in paired uninvolved adjacent lung; over 25 were also among that lung's top 100. Because of the exploratory design, TCR variables were selected using unadjusted p-values without false-discovery rate correction. Uninvolved tumor-adjacent lung showed the highest T cell clonality, higher than tumor, which suggests more focused antigenic responses in the uninvolved tumor-adjacent lung. Higher T cell density in blood was associated with longer overall survival, whereas higher clonality in adjacent lung was associated with shorter survival. Because multi-region tumor sequencing was not performed, intratumor heterogeneity could not be ruled out.

Based on the germline V gene, the CDR1 and CDR2 sequences are SGHDT and YYEEEE. The CDR3 covers 15 residues, taking in both the cysteine and the phenylalanine. Kept here is only the CDR3 DNA, which spans 45 bases and is read in frame from base 1. V is cut by 2 bases and J by 0 bases, and the space between the germline ends is 11 bases. At diagnosis, tumor, uninvolved tumor-adjacent lung and peripheral blood were collected and then preserved as a mix of FFPE and fresh-frozen material. Blood samples were analyzed as peripheral blood mononuclear cells for TCR repertoire profiling. The immunoSEQ Assay was used to sequence TCR beta CDR3 regions from DNA. The published analysis was carried out like this. To compute T cell density, TCR beta template counts were normalized to usable DNA, which was estimated by amplifying housekeeping genes. Richness was estimated with the preseqR package, extrapolating to 400,000 templates for PBMC samples and 120,000 templates for tissue samples. Clonality was defined by subtracting Pielou's evenness from one. To identify tissue-enriched TCRs, differential abundance testing was run on productive amino-acid clonotypes with a minimum total count of 5 and an alpha of 0.1. The Jaccard Index and the Morisita Overlap Index were used to quantify repertoire overlap between compartments. GLIPH grouped TCR beta CDR3s together with public tetramer-defined viral CDR3s, and a viral motif had to include at least three viral sequences and show V-gene enrichment. What TCRdb holds here is the immuneACCESS table cut down to in-frame rearrangements. Part of the clones is not present; checked against another copy, under half of the missing clones reflect an unresolved V gene, and the others are unexplained. V and J calls and clone size follow that table, whereas D and trimming were derived from the DNA. In all, the sample holds 78,000 or so clones, and almost 85% of those were seen once. The ten largest clones add up to 2.8% of the sample.

In the case of this clone: The antigen it recognizes is unknown. Base qualities are missing; no much larger clone stands one base away.

The origin of this receptor is a man aged 35-75 years with stage I lung adenocarcinoma. Rearrangement joined TRBV5-6 to TRBJ1-2; a tentative D match to TRBD1 spans 5 bases. The material was peripheral blood, obtained before any cancer treatment. Read as DNA, the sequence is TGTGCCAGCAGCTTTCTTACAGGAGCTAACTATGGCTACACCTTC. This translates into CASSFLTGANYGYTF.